Below are 31 T cell receptor beta chains sequenced from a single sample in a study of cytomegalovirus exposure and HLA in healthy donors (TCRdb year 2017). The library relied on the immunoSEQ multiplex PCR assay. A mixture of 60 forward primers for TCR Vbeta segments and 13 reverse primers for TCR Jbeta segments was used in the multiplex PCR. In its TCRdb copy, this immuneACCESS table keeps in-frame sequences only and misses some clones. Where compared with another copy, unresolved V genes explain less than half of these, and the others have no known cause. The sample profile shows tens of thousands of clones; more than 70% of them were found once. Jointly, the top ten make up less than 4.5% of the sample. The sample consisted of PBMCs. These receptors all come from a young man in good health and CMV-seronegative.

This clone was counted between two and nine times. The J gene is TRBJ2-2, the V gene TRBV10-3, with a possible D match to TRBD1 (6 bases). The CDR3 runs 15 residues. Germline V CDR1 and CDR2: ENHRY, SYGVKD. V lost 4 bases and J 2 bases, leaving 11 bases between the germline ends. In DNA form, the CDR3 reads TGTGCCATCAGTGGCCTGGGACAAAACACCGGGGAGCTGTTTTTT. Translating gives CAISGLGQNTGELFF.

This clone was seen once. J is TRBJ1-1 and V is TRBV23-1; 11 positions match TRBD1. TRBV23-1 is marked as an open reading frame, function uncertain. The CDR3 spans 17 residues. V dropped 3 bases and J dropped 11; count of bases not matched to a gene: 17. The CDR3 DNA follows: TGCGCCAGCAGTCAGGCACCGGAGGACAGGGGGCCCCATGGGGCTTTCTTT. It translates to CASSQAPEDRGPHGAFF.

V gene TRBV27 combines with J gene TRBJ2-7; TRBD2 is a possible D gene (5 bases). This CDR3 has 13 amino acids. V lost 6 bases, J lost 0 bases, and 9 bases lay in between. Germline-derived CDR1 and CDR2 are MNHEY and SMNVEV (reference sequence). The CDR3 DNA sequence: TGTGCCAGCAGGGAGGCTGACTCCTACGAGCAGTACTTC. Encoded protein: CASREADSYEQYF.

V and J are TRBV7-9 and TRBJ1-1; 11 nucleotides agree with TRBD1. V dropped 5 bases and J dropped 5; count of bases not matched to a gene: 7. CDR3 length equals 15 residues. Germline V gene lookup returns CDR1 SEHNR and CDR2 FQNEAQ (reference sequence). This CDR3 reads CASSHGQGARTEAFF. CDR3 sequence (DNA): TGTGCCAGCAGCCACGGACAGGGGGCGCGAACTGAAGCTTTCTTT. The full variable domain, completed using reference TRBV7-9 and TRBJ1-1, is DTGVSQNPRHKITKRGQNVTFRCDPISEHNRLYWYRQTLGQGPEFLTYFQNEAQLEKSRLLSDRFSAERPKGSFSTLEIQRTEQGDSAMYLCASSHGQGARTEAFFGQGTRLTVV.

J is TRBJ2-1 and V is TRBV5-6, with TRBD1 identical over 7 bases. Germline CDR1 SGHDT, CDR2 YYEEEE. Germline trimming cut 5 bases from V and 9 bases from J; bases unmatched to any gene: 2. The CDR3 extends over 11 amino acids. CDR3 sequence: CASRQGSEQFF. In nucleotides, the CDR3 is TGTGCCAGCAGACAGGGGAGTGAGCAGTTCTTC.

This sequence joins TRBV28 and TRBJ2-5; D is uncertain. The J call may be incorrect, as the DNA end agrees better with TRBJ2-7. The CDR3 covers 14 residues. CDR1 is MDHEN, CDR2 SYDVKM, per germline. CDR3 nucleotides: TGTGCCAGCAGTTCCCAAGGAGCTAGCTACGAGCAGTACTTC. Translation gives CASSSQGASYEQYF.

This clone came up a few times. This rearrangement joins TRBV15 to TRBJ1-4, with D perhaps matching TRBD1 (6 bases). The CDR3 sequence is 14 residues long. Trimming shortened V by 1 base and J by 4 bases, and 7 bases separated the two germline ends. Per the germline V gene, CDR1 is LNHNV and CDR2 is YYDKDF (reference sequence). The CDR3: CATSRAGVNEKLFF. In nucleotides, the CDR3 is TGTGCCACCAGCAGAGCAGGGGTTAATGAAAAACTGTTTTTT.

The chain recombines TRBV18 with TRBJ1-1, with 8 bases lining up with TRBD1. CDR3 size: 12 residues. Germline V CDR1 and CDR2: KGHSH, LQKENI. Trimming cost V 6 bases and J 5 bases; bases outside gene matches: 2. The CDR3 region has the DNA TGTGCCAGCTCCGGACAGGGAACTGAAGCTTTCTTT. This codes for CASSGQGTEAFF.

This rearrangement joins TRBV6-5 to TRBJ1-2; 7 bases fit TRBD1. V lost 5 bases and J lost 7; bases outside the gene matches: 7. CDR1 is MNHEY, CDR2 SVGAGI, per germline. The CDR3 is 13 residues long. The CDR3 here is CASSRQGTFGYTF. CDR3 nucleotides: TGTGCCAGCAGTCGACAGGGAACCTTTGGCTACACCTTC.

The gene calls are TRBV13 and TRBJ2-7; perhaps TRBD1 as D (5 bases). V was clipped by 5 bases and J by 3 bases, with 11 bases between them. Germline V gives CDR1 PRHDT, CDR2 FYEKMQ (reference sequence). The CDR3 is 13 amino acids. CDR3 nucleotide sequence: TGTGCCAGCAGCCTCCGACAGTTCTACGAGCAGTACTTC. Protein product: CASSLRQFYEQYF.

V gene TRBV6-1 combines with J gene TRBJ1-5; perhaps TRBD1 as D (5 bases). With 8 bases removed from V and 6 bases from J, the gap between germline ends came to 20 bases. The CDR3 totals 15 residues. Germline V lookup: CDR1 MNHNS, CDR2 SASEGT. The CDR3 coding sequence is TGTGCCAGCGCTTTAAACTCGGGGGTGGGTCAGCCCCAGCATTTT. It is translated as CASALNSGVGQPQHF.

CDR3 sequence: CSVDRGPGEAFF. As DNA, the CDR3 is TGCAGCGTTGACAGGGGGCCGGGTGAAGCTTTCTTT. V usage is TRBV29-1 and J usage is TRBJ1-1; 8 nucleotides line up with TRBD1. Trimming at V came to 3 bases and at J to 7 bases, leaving 4 bases not matched to a gene. The CDR3 contains 12 residues. CDR1 is SQVTM, CDR2 ANQGSEA, per germline.

The rearrangement joins TRBV19 to TRBJ1-2, with D possibly TRBD1 on 6 matching bases. This CDR3 comprises 15 residues. With 2 bases removed from V and 4 bases from J, the gap between germline ends came to 14 bases. The germline V gene has CDR1 LNHDA and CDR2 SQIVND (reference sequence). The CDR3 loop is CASSIFPRQAYGYTF. Here the CDR3 DNA reads TGTGCCAGTAGTATATTCCCCCGACAGGCCTATGGCTACACCTTC.

The chain recombines TRBV6-5 with TRBJ2-1; weak D call: TRBD1 (5 bases). Looked up from germline, CDR1 is MNHEY and CDR2 is SVGAGI. V lost 5 bases and J lost 5, with 10 bases in between. The CDR3 spans 13 residues. As DNA, the CDR3 is TGTGCCAGCAGTCCAAGGGGCCACAATGAGCAGTTCTTC. Residues: CASSPRGHNEQFF.

V gene TRBV5-4 combines with J gene TRBJ1-6, with 9 bases matching TRBD1. The CDR3 is 16 amino acids. V shed 0 bases and J 10 bases; nucleotides not matched to a gene: 8. Germline assignment: CDR1 SGHNT and CDR2 YYREEE (reference sequence). CDR3 bases: TGTGCCAGCAGCTTGGAACAGGGACAGGGAGGCTCACCCCTCCACTTT. This translates into CASSLEQGQGGSPLHF.

The J gene is TRBJ1-6, the V gene TRBV7-2; 7 nucleotides align to TRBD1. Losses at the gene ends were 4 bases for V and 7 bases for J; bases not matched to a gene: 7. The CDR3 has 15 amino acids. The germline CDR1 and CDR2 sequences are SGHTA and FQGNSA. CDR3 nucleotides: TGTGCCAGCAGCTCACAGGGGCCCCAGAATTCACCCCTCCACTTT. Translation gives CASSSQGPQNSPLHF. Drawing the rest from reference TRBV7-2 and TRBJ1-6, the complete variable domain is GAGVSQSPSNKVTEKGKDVELRCDPISGHTALYWYRQSLGQGLEFLIYFQGNSAPDKSGLPSDRFSAERTGGSVSTLTIQRTQQEDSAVYLCASSSQGPQNSPLHFGNGTRLTVT.

The genes are TRBV6-1 and TRBJ1-2, with TRBD1 matching 7 bases. V dropped 2 bases and J dropped 4; count of bases not matched to a gene: 16. This CDR3 has 18 amino acids. CDR1 is MNHNS, CDR2 SASEGT, per germline. The CDR3 region is CASSEIFAGDRAFYGYTF. For the CDR3, the DNA is TGTGCCAGCAGTGAAATCTTTGCTGGCGACAGGGCCTTCTATGGCTACACCTTC.

A remark on this clone: The same CDR3 also results from other DNA sequences found in this sample. This sequence joins TRBV5-1 and TRBJ2-7, with D possibly TRBD2 on 5 matching bases. V was shortened by 5 bases and J by 4 bases, with 13 bases between the two germline ends. This CDR3 contains 13 residues. Germline V gene data show CDR1 as SGHRS and CDR2 as YFSETQ. CDR3 sequence (DNA): TGCGCCAGCAGGTGGGAGACGGCATACGAGCAGTACTTC. Translating gives CASRWETAYEQYF.

V is TRBV7-9 and J is TRBJ1-4, with D possibly TRBD1 on 6 matching bases. The CDR3 extends over 15 amino acids. The V gene lost 2 bases and the J gene lost 4 bases, with 11 bases spanning the gap. Looked up from germline, CDR1 is SEHNR and CDR2 is FQNEAQ (reference sequence). As DNA, the CDR3 is TGTGCCAGCAGCTTACGAGGACAGAATAATGAAAAACTGTTTTTT. Protein product: CASSLRGQNNEKLFF.

This rearrangement joins TRBV28 to TRBJ1-4, with 10 bases that match TRBD1. The germline V gene has CDR1 MDHEN and CDR2 SYDVKM. After removal of 4 bases from V and 12 bases from J, the junction contained 8 bases not matched to a gene. The CDR3 runs to 14 residues. The CDR3 spells CASSSGTGDPELFF. The CDR3 DNA sequence: TGTGCCAGCAGTTCCGGGACAGGGGACCCAGAACTGTTTTTT.

V and J are TRBV11-2 and TRBJ2-5; the match to TRBD1 covers 7 bases. Matching the DNA end better, TRBJ2-7 makes the J call doubtful. The length of the CDR3 is 12 residues. The germline gives CDR1 SGHAT, CDR2 FQNNGV. CDR3 DNA: TGTGCCAGCAGCATCGACAGGGACGAGCAGTACTTC. Translation gives CASSIDRDEQYF.

The rearrangement joins TRBV7-8 to TRBJ1-2; 12 bases agree with TRBD1. The CDR3 contains 19 residues. In germline, CDR1 is SGHVS, CDR2 FQNEAQ. J was trimmed by 8 bases and V by 5 bases; bases with no gene match: 21. The CDR3 is CASSRTSGTGGWPDSGYTF. As DNA, the CDR3 is TGTGCCAGCAGCCGGACGAGTGGGACAGGGGGCTGGCCCGACAGCGGCTACACCTTC.

CDR3 amino acids: CASRKQGSSYEQYF. The CDR3, as DNA: TGTGCCAGCCGTAAACAGGGAAGCTCCTACGAGCAGTACTTC. The chain joins TRBV2 to TRBJ2-7, with D tentatively TRBD1 (6 bases). Germline V lookup: CDR1 SNHLY, CDR2 FYNNEI. The CDR3 extends over 14 amino acids. Trimming left V 8 bases short and J 0 bases short, with 14 bases between.

V is TRBV30 and J is TRBJ2-1; 11 bases are a match to TRBD2. V was pared by 4 bases and J by 5 bases, with 4 bases of the junction left unmatched. The CDR3 extends over 14 amino acids. Germline V gene sequence: CDR1 GTSNPN, CDR2 SVGIG (reference sequence). The CDR3 DNA is TGTGCCTGGAAGGGACTAGCGGAGGACAATGAGCAGTTCTTC. It translates to CAWKGLAEDNEQFF.

This chain uses TRBV5-5 with TRBJ1-6; D remains unclear. The V gene's germline CDR1 is SGHKS and CDR2 YYEKEE (reference sequence). V was trimmed by 4 bases and J by 5 bases, leaving 10 bases between them. This CDR3 is 14 amino acids long. The CDR3 coding sequence is TGTGCCAGCAGCGCCCGGGAGCATAATTCACCCCTCCACTTT. This translates into CASSAREHNSPLHF.

This clone was recorded a few times. The genes are TRBV7-4 and TRBJ2-4; D is possibly TRBD1 (5 bases). The CDR3 runs to 17 residues. Germline V lookup: CDR1 SGHVT, CDR2 SQSDAQ. The V and J ends lost 3 bases and 0 bases respectively, with 15 bases between them. The CDR3, as DNA: TGTGCCAGCAGCTTTGGGGCCCTAAATTCAGCCAAAAACATTCAGTACTTC. It codes for CASSFGALNSAKNIQYF.

The CDR3 coding sequence is TGTGCCAGCAGCGCCCGAGGGTGGGACTATGGCTACACCTTC. It encodes CASSARGWDYGYTF. The chain uses TRBV9 and TRBJ1-2; no reliable D call. The CDR3 extends over 14 amino acids. Germline V gene lookup returns CDR1 SGDLS and CDR2 YYNGEE. V was cut by 3 bases and J by 3 bases, with 12 bases left in between.

The chain has TRBV18 and TRBJ2-2; D unclear. CDR3 length: 13 amino acids. Germline V CDR1 and CDR2: KGHSH, LQKENI. Trimming left V 2 bases short and J 3 bases short, with 4 bases between. CDR3 amino acids: CASSPGHTGELFF. In nucleotides, the CDR3 is TGTGCCAGCTCACCAGGGCACACCGGGGAGCTGTTTTTT.

J is TRBJ1-6 and V is TRBV23-1, with a possible D match to TRBD1 (5 bases). TRBV23-1 is recorded as an ORF, its role being uncertain. The CDR3 extends over 14 amino acids. Trimming removed 3 bases from V and 8 bases from J, with 11 bases in between. CDR3 residues: CASSQGGRDSPLHF. In DNA form, the CDR3 reads TGCGCCAGCAGTCAGGGGGGGAGGGATTCACCCCTCCACTTT.

The chain recombines TRBV6-6 with TRBJ2-7, with D possibly being TRBD2 (5 bases). Germline lookup yields CDR1 MNHNY and CDR2 SVGAGI (reference sequence). With 2 bases removed from V and 4 bases from J, the gap between germline ends came to 18 bases. The CDR3 sequence is 16 residues long. CDR3 nucleotide sequence: TGTGCCAGCAGTTACGGGCTAGCTGGTGTCTCATACGAGCAGTACTTC. It specifies CASSYGLAGVSYEQYF.

The chain recombines TRBV18 with TRBJ1-1, with a tentative D call TRBD1 (6 bases). This CDR3 contains 15 residues. Between the trimmed V and J ends, which lost 5 bases and 1 base, there was a span of 14 bases. Germline V gene lookup returns CDR1 KGHSH and CDR2 LQKENI. The CDR3 DNA follows: TGTGCCAGCTCAGAGAGATCGACAGGGAACACTGAAGCTTTCTTT. Translating it yields CASSERSTGNTEAFF.